The following is a T cell receptor beta chain sequence with its context. This clone occurred once. Its antigen specificity is not known. No base quality information exists; no much larger clone differs at one position. Using the deep immunoSEQ assay, TCR CDR3 regions were amplified from genomic DNA by multiplex PCR. Genomic DNA extracted from each cell subset was distributed evenly over all wells of several immunoSEQ 96-well plates, and each plate served as one replicate. For sorted subsets, each replicate PCR was loaded with roughly 200 ng genomic DNA, equivalent to 30,000 or so T cell genomes. Purified libraries were quantified with a Qubit 3.0 fluorometer, sized on a Bioanalyzer 2100, and re-quantified with the KAPA Library Quantification kit. Every immunoSEQ 96-well plate was sequenced on a dedicated single-read 150-cycle Illumina NextSeq 550 flow cell. From the authors' description of their analysis: The immunoSEQ output contained only junctional sequences without quality scores, so filtering could not match that applied to full-length reads. To assign V/J genes and CDR3, sequences were annotated using PyIR, a Python wrapper for IgBLAST v1.9, with IMGT germline references. Any read was removed if the V/J assignment was weak (E-value above 1e-6), the CDR3 was missing, or the read contained stop codons, out-of-frame junctions, or ambiguous translated residues. A V3J clonotype was defined by an identical inferred V gene, J gene, and CDR3 amino acid sequence. Percentage overlap between repertoires was calculated by dividing the number of shared unique clonotypes by the size of the smaller repertoire. RTK rarefaction, the Chao1 estimator, and Recon v2.1 estimates of unobserved clonotypes were used to assess repertoire richness. Generation probabilities for all TCRbeta clonotypes obtained by the gDNA method from a handful of donors were computed using OLGA. TCRdb provides this immuneACCESS table in a form limited to in-frame rearrangements. Some clones are lacking; in checked studies, under half of them reflect an unresolved V gene, and why the rest are absent is not known. V and J calls and clone size are given by that table; D and trimming were obtained from the DNA. For this sample the table gives about 1.5 million clones, of which about 98% were detected only once. Around 0.45% of the sample lies in the top ten.

This sample is drawn from a study of shared clonotypes between healthy human individuals (dated by TCRdb to between 2020 and 2021). General notes on the study: The cohort included a few men and a couple of women between 18 and 49 years of age. Blood TCR repertoires of about five healthy adults were deeply sequenced to estimate repertoire size and the extent of clonotype sharing between individuals. Different laboratories and diverse techniques were used to prepare libraries and sequence TCR repertoires, to increase sequencing depth and limit assay-specific biases. For each donor, three plates each were used for CD4 naive and CD4 memory, two plates were used for CD8 naive, and one plate was used for CD8 memory. Between about 0.94 and 8.9 billion PBMCs per donor were obtained by leukapheresis. What the study reported, not specific to this receptor: Based on pairwise subsampling, the degree of clonotype sharing among donors was expected to be affected by sequencing depth. The genetic and exposure-history diversity represented was limited by the small number of donors. Sampling was restricted to blood, and TCR repertoires in tissue are likely to differ from TCR repertoires in blood. Even with the large sequencing depth, rarefaction of the sorted-subset datasets indicated that sequencing was incomplete. Estimated clonotype richness was generally larger for naive than for memory subsets. Compared with non-shared clonotypes, the clonotypes found in all four sorted-subset donors had higher generation probabilities. Sharing across four donors was observed for 5% to 6.5% of naive CD4, 3% to 3.5% of naive CD8, 2.3% of memory CD4, and about 0.39% of memory CD8 clonotypes.

Healthy HIV-negative adults with no recently reported acute infections or vaccinations were included as donors. Only Caucasian adults living in Nashville, Tennessee, USA were represented among the donors. Magnetic negative selection was used to enrich CD4+ T cells, after which naive cells were positively selected on CD45RA and the negative fraction became the memory subset. Blood was obtained by leukapheresis, after which PBMCs were separated by Ficoll-Histopaque density gradient centrifugation and cryopreserved in liquid nitrogen vapor phase. Analytical flow cytometry was used to check the purity and quantity of every magnetically sorted T cell population. From each sorted fraction, genomic DNA was isolated and quantified by UV absorbance on a Nanodrop 2000c. From the cysteine through the phenylalanine, the CDR3 covers 15 amino acids. The sequence is cut down to CDR3 DNA, 45 bases in frame from base 1. After removal of 6 bases from V and 1 base from J, the junction retains 4 bases not matched to a gene. The germline V gene encodes CDR1 KGHSH and CDR2 LQKENI.

The sequence is built from TRBV18 and TRBJ1-5; 9 middle bases align to TRBD1. This sequence was found in a man aged 30 to 45 in good health. The specimen sequenced was naive CD4+ T cells sorted from blood. The cell subset or site label of this sample denotes: CD45RA+ positively selected. The sequenced DNA: TGTGCCAGCTCCGACAGGGGGGGAAGCAATCAGCCCCAGCATTTT. This gives the protein CASSDRGGSNQPQHF.